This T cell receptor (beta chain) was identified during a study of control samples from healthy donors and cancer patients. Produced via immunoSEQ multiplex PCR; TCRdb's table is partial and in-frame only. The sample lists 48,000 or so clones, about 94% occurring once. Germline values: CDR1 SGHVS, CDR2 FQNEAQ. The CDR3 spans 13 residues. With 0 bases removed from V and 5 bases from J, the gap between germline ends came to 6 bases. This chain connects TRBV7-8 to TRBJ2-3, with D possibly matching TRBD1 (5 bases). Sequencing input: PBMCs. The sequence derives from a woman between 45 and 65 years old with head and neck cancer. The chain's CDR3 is CASSLAGLDTQYF. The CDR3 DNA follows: TGTGCCAGCAGCTTAGCGGGGCTAGATACGCAGTATTTT.